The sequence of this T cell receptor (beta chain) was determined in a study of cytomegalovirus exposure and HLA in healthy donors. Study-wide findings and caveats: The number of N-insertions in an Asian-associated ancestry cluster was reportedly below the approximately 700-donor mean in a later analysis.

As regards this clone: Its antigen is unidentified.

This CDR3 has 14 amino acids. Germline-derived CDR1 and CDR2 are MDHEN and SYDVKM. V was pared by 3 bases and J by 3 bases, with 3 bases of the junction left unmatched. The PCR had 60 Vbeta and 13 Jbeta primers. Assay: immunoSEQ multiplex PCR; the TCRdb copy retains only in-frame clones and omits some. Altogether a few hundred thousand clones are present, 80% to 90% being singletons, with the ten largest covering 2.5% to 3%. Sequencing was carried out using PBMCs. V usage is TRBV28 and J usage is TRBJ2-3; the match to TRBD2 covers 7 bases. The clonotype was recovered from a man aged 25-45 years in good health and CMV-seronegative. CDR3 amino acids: CASSFQGGTDTQYF. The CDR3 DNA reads TGTGCCAGCAGTTTCCAGGGAGGGACAGATACGCAGTATTTT.